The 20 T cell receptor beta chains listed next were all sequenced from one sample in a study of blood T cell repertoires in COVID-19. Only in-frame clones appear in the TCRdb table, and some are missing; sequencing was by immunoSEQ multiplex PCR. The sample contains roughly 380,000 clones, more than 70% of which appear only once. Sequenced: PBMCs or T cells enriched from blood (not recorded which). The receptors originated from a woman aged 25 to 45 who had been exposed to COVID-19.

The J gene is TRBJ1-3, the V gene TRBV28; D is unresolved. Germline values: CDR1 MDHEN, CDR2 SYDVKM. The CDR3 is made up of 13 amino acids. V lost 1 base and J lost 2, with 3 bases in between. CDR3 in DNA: TGTGCCAGCAGTTTATCCGCTGGAAACACCATATATTTT. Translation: CASSLSAGNTIYF.

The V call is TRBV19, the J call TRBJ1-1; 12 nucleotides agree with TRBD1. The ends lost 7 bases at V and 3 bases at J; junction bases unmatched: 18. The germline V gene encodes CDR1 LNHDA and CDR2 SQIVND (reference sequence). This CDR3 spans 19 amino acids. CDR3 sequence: CASKPIIRDRGLTDTEAFF. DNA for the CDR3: TGTGCCAGTAAACCGATAATAAGGGACAGGGGGCTTACGGACACTGAAGCTTTCTTT.

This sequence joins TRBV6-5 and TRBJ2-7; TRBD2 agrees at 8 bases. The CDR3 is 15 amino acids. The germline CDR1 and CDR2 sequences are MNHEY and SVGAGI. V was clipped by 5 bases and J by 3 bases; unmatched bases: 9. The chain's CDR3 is CASSPAGGRLYEQYF. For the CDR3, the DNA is TGTGCCAGCAGTCCCGCGGGCGGGAGGCTCTACGAGCAGTACTTC.

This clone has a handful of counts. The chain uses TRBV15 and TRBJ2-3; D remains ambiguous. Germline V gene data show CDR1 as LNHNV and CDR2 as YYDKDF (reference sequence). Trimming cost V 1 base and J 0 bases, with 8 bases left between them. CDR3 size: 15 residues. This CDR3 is CATSRARSSTDTQYF. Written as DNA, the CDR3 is TGTGCCACCAGCAGAGCTCGGTCTAGCACAGATACGCAGTATTTT.

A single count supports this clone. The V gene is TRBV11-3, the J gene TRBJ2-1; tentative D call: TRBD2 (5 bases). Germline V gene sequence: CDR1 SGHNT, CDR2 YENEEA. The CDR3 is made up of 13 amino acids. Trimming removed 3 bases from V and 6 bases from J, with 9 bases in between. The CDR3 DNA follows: TGTGCCAGCAGCTTCAGCGCGGGCAATGAGCAGTTCTTC. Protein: CASSFSAGNEQFF. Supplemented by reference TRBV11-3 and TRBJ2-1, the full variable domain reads EAGVVQSPRYKIIEKKQPVAFWCNPISGHNTLYWYLQNLGQGPELLIRYENEEAVDDSQLPKDRFSAERLKGVDSTLKIQPAELGDSAVYLCASSFSAGNEQFFGPGTRLTVL.

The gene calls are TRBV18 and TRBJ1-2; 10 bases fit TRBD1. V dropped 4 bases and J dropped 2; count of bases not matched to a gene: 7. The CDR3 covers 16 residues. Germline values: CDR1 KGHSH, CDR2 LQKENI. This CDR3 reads CASSLSTGGLNYGYTF. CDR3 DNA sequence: TGTGCCAGCTCACTCTCGACAGGGGGCTTGAACTATGGCTACACCTTC.

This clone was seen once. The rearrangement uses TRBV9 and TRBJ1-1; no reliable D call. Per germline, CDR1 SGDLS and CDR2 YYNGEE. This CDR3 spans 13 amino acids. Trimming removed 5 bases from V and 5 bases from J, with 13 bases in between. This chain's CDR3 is CASSADPRTEAFF. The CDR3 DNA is TGTGCCAGCAGTGCAGACCCGAGGACTGAAGCTTTCTTT.

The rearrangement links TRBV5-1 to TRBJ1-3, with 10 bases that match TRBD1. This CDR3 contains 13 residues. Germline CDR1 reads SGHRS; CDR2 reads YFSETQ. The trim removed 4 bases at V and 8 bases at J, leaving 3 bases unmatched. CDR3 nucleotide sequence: TGCGCCAGCAGCGGGGGACAGGGGTACACCATATATTTT. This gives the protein CASSGGQGYTIYF.

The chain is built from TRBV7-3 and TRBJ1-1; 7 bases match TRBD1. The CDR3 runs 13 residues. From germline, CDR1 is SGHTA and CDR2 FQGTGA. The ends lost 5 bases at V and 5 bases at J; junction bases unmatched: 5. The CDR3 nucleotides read TGTGCCAGCAGCCCACAGGGGATTACTGAAGCTTTCTTT. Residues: CASSPQGITEAFF.

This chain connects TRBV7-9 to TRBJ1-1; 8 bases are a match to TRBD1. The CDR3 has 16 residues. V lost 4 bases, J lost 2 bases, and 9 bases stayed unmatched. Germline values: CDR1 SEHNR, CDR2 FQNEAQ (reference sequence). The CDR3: CASSSTPGGGNTEAFF. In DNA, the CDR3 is TGTGCCAGCAGCTCAACCCCAGGGGGCGGAAACACTGAAGCTTTCTTT.

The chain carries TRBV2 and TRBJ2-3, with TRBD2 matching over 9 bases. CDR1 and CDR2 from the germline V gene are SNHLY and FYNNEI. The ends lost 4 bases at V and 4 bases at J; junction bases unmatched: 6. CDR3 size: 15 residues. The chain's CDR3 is CASSAGSGSADTQYF. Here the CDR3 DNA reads TGTGCCAGCAGTGCGGGTAGCGGGAGCGCAGATACGCAGTATTTT.

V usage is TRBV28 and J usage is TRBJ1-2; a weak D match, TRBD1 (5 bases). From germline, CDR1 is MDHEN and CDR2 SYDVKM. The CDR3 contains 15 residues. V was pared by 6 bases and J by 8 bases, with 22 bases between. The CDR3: CASRAFLGAPVGYTF. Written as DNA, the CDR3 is TGTGCCAGCAGGGCCTTTCTTGGGGCACCAGTAGGCTACACCTTC.

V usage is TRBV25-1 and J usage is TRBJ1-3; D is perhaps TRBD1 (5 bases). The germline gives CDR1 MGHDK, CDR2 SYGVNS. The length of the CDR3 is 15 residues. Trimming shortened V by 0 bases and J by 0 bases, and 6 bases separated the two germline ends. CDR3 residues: CASSEYTGSGNTIYF. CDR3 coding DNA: TGTGCCAGCAGTGAATATACAGGCTCTGGAAACACCATATATTTT.

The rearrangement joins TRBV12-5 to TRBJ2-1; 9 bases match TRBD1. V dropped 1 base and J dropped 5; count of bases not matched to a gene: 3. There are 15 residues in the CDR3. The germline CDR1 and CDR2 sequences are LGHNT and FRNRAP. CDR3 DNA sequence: TGTGCTAGTGGTTTGGAACAGGGGGCGGACAATGAGCAGTTCTTC. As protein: CASGLEQGADNEQFF.

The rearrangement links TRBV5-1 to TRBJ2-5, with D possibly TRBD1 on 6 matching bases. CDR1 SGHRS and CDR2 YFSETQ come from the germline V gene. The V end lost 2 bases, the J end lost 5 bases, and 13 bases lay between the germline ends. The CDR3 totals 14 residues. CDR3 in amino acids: CASSLDQGRETQYF. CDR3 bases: TGCGCCAGCAGCTTAGACCAGGGGCGGGAGACCCAGTACTTC.

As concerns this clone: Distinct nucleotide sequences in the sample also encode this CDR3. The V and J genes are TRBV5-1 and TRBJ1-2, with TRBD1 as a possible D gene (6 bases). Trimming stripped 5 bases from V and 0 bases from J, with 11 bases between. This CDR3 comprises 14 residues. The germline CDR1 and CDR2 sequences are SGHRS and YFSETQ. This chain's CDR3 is CASRQGTTNYGYTF. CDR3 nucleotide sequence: TGCGCCAGCAGGCAAGGGACAACTAACTATGGCTACACCTTC.

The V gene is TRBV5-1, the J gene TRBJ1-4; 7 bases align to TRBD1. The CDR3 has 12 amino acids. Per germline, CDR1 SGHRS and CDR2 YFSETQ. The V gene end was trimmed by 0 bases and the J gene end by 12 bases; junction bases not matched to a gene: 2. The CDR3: CASSLATGQLFF. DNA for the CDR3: TGCGCCAGCAGCTTGGCGACAGGGCAACTGTTTTTT.

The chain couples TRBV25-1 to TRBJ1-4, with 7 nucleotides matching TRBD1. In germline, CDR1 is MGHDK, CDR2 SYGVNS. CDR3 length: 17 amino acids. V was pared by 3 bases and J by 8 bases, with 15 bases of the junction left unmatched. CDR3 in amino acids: CASSDDRTGPDREKLFF. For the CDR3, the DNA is TGTGCCAGCAGTGACGACAGGACAGGACCCGACCGGGAAAAACTGTTTTTT.

The CDR3 reads CASSWDRVGSPLHF. CDR3 sequence (DNA): TGTGCCAGCAGTTGGGACAGGGTAGGATCACCCCTCCACTTT. The chain is built from TRBV27 and TRBJ1-6, with 9 bases identical to TRBD1. V lost 4 bases to trimming and J lost 10 bases; unmatched junction nucleotides: 5. Germline V gene lookup returns CDR1 MNHEY and CDR2 SMNVEV (reference sequence). The CDR3 covers 14 residues.

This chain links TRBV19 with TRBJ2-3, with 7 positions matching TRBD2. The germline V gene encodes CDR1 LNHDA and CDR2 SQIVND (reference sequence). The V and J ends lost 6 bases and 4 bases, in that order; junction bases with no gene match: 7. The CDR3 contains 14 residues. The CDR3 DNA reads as TGTGCCAGTAGGGAGGCGGGAGTGGCAGATACGCAGTATTTT. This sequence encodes CASREAGVADTQYF.